The 30 T cell receptor beta chains below all came from one sample that was sequenced in a study of memory CD4+ T cells and cytomegalovirus serostatus. Assay used: immunoSEQ multiplex PCR; TCRdb lists only in-frame clones, some missing. This table holds just under 40,000 clones, roughly 78% found once. The sort gate was single viable CD3+CD4+CD8-CD45RO+ cells for memory CD4+ T cells. Sequences were obtained from memory CD4+ T cells from blood. Every receptor here comes from an adult in good health and CMV-seronegative.

The chain links TRBV2 to TRBJ2-5; perhaps TRBD2 as D (5 bases). Trimming pared 6 bases from V and 7 bases from J, leaving 12 bases between. CDR3 size: 12 residues. Germline CDR1 reads SNHLY; CDR2 reads FYNNEI. CDR3 nucleotide sequence: TGTGCCAGCAGCCGAGGAGAGGGGACCCAGTACTTC. Its protein is CASSRGEGTQYF.

This clone was detected only once. The CDR3 coding sequence is TGTGCCAGCAGTTACTCCCAGGCCCGTGGGTATGAAAAACTGTTTTTT. Amino acids: CASSYSQARGYEKLFF. This chain uses TRBV6-5 with TRBJ1-4; D is unresolved. Trimming took off 0 bases at V and 6 bases at J, with 14 bases between the two ends. CDR1 is MNHEY, CDR2 SVGAGI, per germline. The CDR3 spans 16 residues.

This clone was recorded once. The rearrangement links TRBV20-1 to TRBJ1-3; tentative D call: TRBD1 (5 bases). Germline V gives CDR1 DFQATT, CDR2 SNEGSKA (reference sequence). There are 11 residues in the CDR3. The germline V and J ends were trimmed by 4 bases and 7 bases, with 8 bases remaining between them. CDR3 sequence reads: CSATEGNTIYF. The CDR3 DNA reads TGCAGTGCTACAGAGGGGAACACCATATATTTT.

V gene TRBV5-1 combines with J gene TRBJ1-1, with D possibly TRBD1 on 6 matching bases. Germline CDR1 reads SGHRS; CDR2 reads YFSETQ. The CDR3 extends over 15 amino acids. Trimming removed 3 bases from V and 2 bases from J, with 14 bases in between. The CDR3 sequence: CASSSIWGQNTEAFF. Here the CDR3 DNA reads TGCGCCAGCAGCTCTATCTGGGGGCAAAACACTGAAGCTTTCTTT. Filled out from reference TRBV5-1 and TRBJ1-1, the complete variable domain reads KAGVTQTPRYLIKTRGQQVTLSCSPISGHRSVSWYQQTPGQGLQFLFEYFSETQRNKGNFPGRFSGRQFSNSRSEMNVSTLELGDSALYLCASSSIWGQNTEAFFGQGTRLTVV.

V and J are TRBV6-6 and TRBJ1-5; D unclear. Trimming removed 0 bases from V and 7 bases from J, with 16 bases in between. Germline-derived CDR1 and CDR2 are MNHNY and SVGAGI (reference sequence). CDR3 length: 16 residues. The DNA of the CDR3 is TGTGCCAGCAGTTACTCGAGTGACGGGTTTACGCAGCCCCAGCATTTT. Translation gives CASSYSSDGFTQPQHF.

This clone has only a few counts. CDR3 sequence: CASSSAGGFKSPLHF. CDR3 nucleotide sequence: TGTGCCAGCAGTTCCGCCGGGGGTTTCAAATCACCCCTCCACTTT. The rearrangement links TRBV27 to TRBJ1-6; perhaps TRBD1 as D (5 bases). The CDR3 loop spans 15 amino acids. Germline values: CDR1 MNHEY, CDR2 SMNVEV (reference sequence). Trimming shortened V by 4 bases and J by 10 bases, and 17 bases separated the two germline ends.

The genes are TRBV7-9 and TRBJ2-7; D is unclear. CDR1 is SEHNR, CDR2 FQNEAQ, per germline (reference sequence). Trimming removed 0 bases from V and 6 bases from J, with 6 bases in between. This CDR3 region has 12 residues. DNA for the CDR3: TGTGCCAGCAGCTTAGCGCGAGGCGAGCAGTACTTC. It is translated as CASSLARGEQYF.

The V and J genes are TRBV5-4 and TRBJ1-1, with D hard to call. The germline CDR1 and CDR2 sequences are SGHNT and YYREEE (reference sequence). The CDR3 is made up of 14 amino acids. The V end lost 0 bases, the J end lost 6 bases, and 12 bases lay between the germline ends. CDR3 in DNA: TGTGCCAGCAGCTTGGCGGGGATACGTTCTGAAGCTTTCTTT. As protein: CASSLAGIRSEAFF. Supplemented by reference TRBV5-4 and TRBJ1-1, the full variable domain reads ETGVTQSPTHLIKTRGQQVTLRCSSQSGHNTVSWYQQALGQGPQFIFQYYREEENGRGNFPPRFSGLQFPNYSSELNVNALELDDSALYLCASSLAGIRSEAFFGQGTRLTVV.

This clone turned up a few times. This sequence joins TRBV15 and TRBJ2-5, with TRBD1 identical over 7 bases. This CDR3 has 14 residues. V dropped 5 bases and J dropped 4; count of bases not matched to a gene: 7. Germline V lookup: CDR1 LNHNV, CDR2 YYDKDF (reference sequence). CDR3 protein: CATSFRRDRETQYF. CDR3 bases: TGTGCCACCAGCTTCCGCCGGGACAGAGAGACCCAGTACTTC.

The chain uses TRBV18 and TRBJ2-1; TRBD1 is a possible D gene (5 bases). Germline CDR1 KGHSH, CDR2 LQKENI. CDR3 size: 16 residues. Trimming stripped 1 base from V and 0 bases from J, with 10 bases between. In nucleotides, the CDR3 is TGTGCCAGCTCACCACGACAGCTGAGCTCCTACAATGAGCAGTTCTTC. Amino acids: CASSPRQLSSYNEQFF. Looking up the rest from reference TRBV18 and TRBJ2-1 gives the full variable domain: NAGVMQNPRHLVRRRGQEARLRCSPMKGHSHVYWYRQLPEEGLKFMVYLQKENIIDESGMPKERFSAEFPKEGPSILRIQQVVRGDSAAYFCASSPRQLSSYNEQFFGPGTRLTVL.

The gene calls are TRBV30 and TRBJ1-5, with 7 nucleotides matching TRBD1. CDR1 and CDR2 (germline): GTSNPN, SVGIG (reference sequence). The CDR3 length is 13 residues. Trimming removed 4 bases from V and 3 bases from J; junction bases left unmatched: 3. This CDR3 is CAWTDRLNQPQHF. CDR3 coding DNA: TGTGCCTGGACGGACAGGCTCAATCAGCCCCAGCATTTT.

The chain is built from TRBV18 and TRBJ2-1; TRBD1 matches 8 bases. Germline CDR1 is KGHSH and CDR2 is LQKENI. The length of the CDR3 is 16 residues. J gave up 1 base and V 2 bases, and 4 bases lay outside the gene matches. The CDR3 loop is CASSPARGQSYNEQFF. In DNA, the CDR3 is TGTGCCAGCTCACCAGCCAGGGGGCAGTCCTACAATGAGCAGTTCTTC.

This clone was seen just once. The gene calls are TRBV15 and TRBJ2-2, with 9 bases identical to TRBD2. Trimming removed 2 bases from V and 2 bases from J; junction bases left unmatched: 6. This CDR3 is 17 amino acids long. The germline V gene encodes CDR1 LNHNV and CDR2 YYDKDF (reference sequence). The CDR3 DNA is TGTGCCACCAGCAGAACCCTAGCGGGGACCAACACCGGGGAGCTGTTTTTT. The encoded protein is CATSRTLAGTNTGELFF.

The chain combines TRBV7-6 with TRBJ2-1, with TRBD2 identical over 10 bases. Germline loops: CDR1 SGHVS, CDR2 FNYEAQ. V shed 1 base and J 6 bases; nucleotides not matched to a gene: 0. The CDR3 runs 14 residues. CDR3 in amino acids: CASSLGTSGNEQFF. CDR3 bases: TGTGCCAGCAGCTTAGGGACTAGCGGCAATGAGCAGTTCTTC.

V gene TRBV19 combines with J gene TRBJ1-2, with D possibly matching TRBD1 (6 bases). CDR1 is LNHDA and CDR2 is SQIVND in the germline V gene (reference sequence). V was shortened by 6 bases and J by 3 bases, with 11 bases between the two germline ends. This CDR3 is built from 13 residues. The CDR3 nucleotides read TGTGCCAGTAGCCGGGACACCGACTATGGCTACACCTTC. Residues: CASSRDTDYGYTF.

The CDR3 is CASSSEGAAEAFF. The CDR3 DNA is TGTGCCAGCAGCTCAGAGGGGGCGGCTGAAGCTTTCTTT. This chain uses TRBV11-3 with TRBJ1-1, with 7 nucleotides matching TRBD1. Per the germline V gene, CDR1 is SGHNT and CDR2 is YENEEA. V lost 4 bases to trimming and J lost 6 bases; unmatched junction nucleotides: 5. This CDR3 contains 13 residues.

This chain links TRBV9 with TRBJ2-3; possibly TRBD1 for D (6 bases). Trimming took 6 bases from V and 2 from J, leaving 13 bases between them. The CDR3 covers 14 residues. Germline CDR1 SGDLS, CDR2 YYNGEE. CDR3: CASKGTLNTDTQYF. In DNA form, the CDR3 reads TGTGCCAGCAAAGGGACACTGAACACAGATACGCAGTATTTT.

For the CDR3, the DNA is TGTGCCAGCAGCTTAGAACGGTCAGGGGGGGCCCAGTACTTC. Its translation: CASSLERSGGAQYF. This chain connects TRBV11-3 to TRBJ2-5, with D possibly called TRBD1 or TRBD2 (7 bases each). There are 14 residues in the CDR3. V was clipped by 0 bases and J by 9 bases, with 14 bases between them. Germline loops: CDR1 SGHNT, CDR2 YENEEA.

The chain is built from TRBV6-1 and TRBJ2-7; a possible D gene is TRBD2 (5 bases). V was pared by 6 bases and J by 1 base, with 13 bases between. Germline values: CDR1 MNHNS, CDR2 SASEGT. This CDR3 has 14 residues. CDR3: CASSPGGGSYEQYF. The CDR3 DNA sequence: TGTGCCAGCAGCCCCGGTGGCGGGTCCTACGAGCAGTACTTC.

The chain is built from TRBV2 and TRBJ2-5; 7 bases match TRBD2. Germline V gene lookup returns CDR1 SNHLY and CDR2 FYNNEI. V shed 2 bases and J 2 bases; nucleotides not matched to a gene: 2. CDR3 size: 14 residues. DNA for the CDR3: TGTGCCAGCAGTGAATCTAGCGGTCAAGAGACCCAGTACTTC. Amino acid sequence: CASSESSGQETQYF.

This clone was recorded only once. This chain connects TRBV10-1 to TRBJ2-5, with a weak D call TRBD2 (5 bases). Trimming shortened V by 3 bases and J by 3 bases, and 11 bases separated the two germline ends. The CDR3 spans 14 residues. Per the germline V gene, CDR1 is WNHNN and CDR2 is SYGVQD (reference sequence). CDR3 region: CASSDGGKEETQYF. CDR3 bases: TGCGCCAGCAGTGATGGAGGAAAAGAAGAGACCCAGTACTTC.

The CDR3 loop reads CASSQDIRVPYGYTF. CDR3 DNA sequence: TGCGCCAGCAGCCAAGATATCCGGGTACCTTATGGCTACACCTTC. The genes are TRBV4-1 and TRBJ1-2; D gene unclear. Germline V gene sequence: CDR1 MGHRA, CDR2 YSYEKL. V was pared by 0 bases and J by 5 bases, with 13 bases between. This CDR3 has 15 amino acids.

This clone was counted a single time. The chain is built from TRBV7-9 and TRBJ2-3, with D tentatively TRBD1 (6 bases). Trimming took off 1 base at V and 0 bases at J, with 11 bases between the two ends. The CDR3 sequence is 16 residues long. Germline V lookup: CDR1 SEHNR, CDR2 FQNEAQ (reference sequence). The CDR3 reads CASSLGQATSTDTQYF. In DNA, the CDR3 is TGTGCCAGCAGCTTAGGACAGGCAACTAGCACAGATACGCAGTATTTT.

The chain joins TRBV7-2 to TRBJ1-1, with D possibly being TRBD1 (6 bases). In germline, CDR1 is SGHTA, CDR2 FQGNSA. The germline V and J ends were trimmed by 4 bases and 11 bases, with 14 bases remaining between them. This CDR3 is built from 12 residues. CDR3 in amino acids: CASSSSGATAFF. The CDR3 nucleotides read TGTGCCAGCAGCTCCTCAGGGGCGACGGCTTTCTTT.

This clone was observed a handful of times. V gene TRBV5-4 combines with J gene TRBJ2-6, with no clear D. Germline loops: CDR1 SGHNT, CDR2 YYREEE (reference sequence). V lost 3 bases to trimming and J lost 0 bases, with 7 bases between them. This CDR3 region has 15 residues. The DNA of the CDR3 is TGTGCCAGCAGCTCCCCTTACTCTGGGGCCAACGTCCTGACTTTC. Protein product: CASSSPYSGANVLTF.

CDR3 DNA: TGTGCCAGCAGCCAAGATTATCCGGCGGGGTTCCATTCACCCCTCCACTTT. Its protein is CASSQDYPAGFHSPLHF. The J gene is TRBJ1-6, the V gene TRBV4-2; unclear D gene. The CDR3 loop spans 17 amino acids. Germline lookup yields CDR1 LGHNA and CDR2 YNFKEQ. The V end was cut by 0 bases, the J end by 8 bases, with 17 bases between.

This chain connects TRBV19 to TRBJ2-2; 10 nucleotides align to TRBD2. The CDR3 consists of 18 residues. Trimming cost V 0 bases and J 2 bases; bases outside gene matches: 6. CDR1 LNHDA and CDR2 SQIVND come from the germline V gene (reference sequence). The CDR3 DNA reads as TGTGCCAGTAGTATAGATGCTAGCGGGGGCGTAAACACCGGGGAGCTGTTTTTT. Its translation: CASSIDASGGVNTGELFF.

The gene calls are TRBV11-3 and TRBJ2-5; D call uncertain. Germline V CDR1 and CDR2: SGHNT, YENEEA. CDR3 length equals 13 residues. The V gene lost 4 bases and the J gene lost 7 bases, with 13 bases spanning the gap. The CDR3 loop reads CASSSEPPGTQYF. CDR3 nucleotide sequence: TGTGCCAGCAGCTCTGAACCGCCAGGGACCCAGTACTTC.

The rearrangement joins TRBV7-3 to TRBJ2-1; 8 positions match TRBD2. The J segment lost 6 bases and the V segment lost 2 bases, leaving 0 bases of the junction unmatched. Germline CDR1 SGHTA, CDR2 FQGTGA. The CDR3 is 13 amino acids. This chain's CDR3 is CASSLAGGNEQFF. The CDR3 region has the DNA TGTGCCAGCAGCTTAGCGGGGGGCAATGAGCAGTTCTTC.

This chain links TRBV4-1 with TRBJ1-3, with D hard to call. CDR1 MGHRA and CDR2 YSYEKL come from the germline V gene. V was pared by 4 bases and J by 0 bases, with 13 bases between. This CDR3 region has 16 residues. CDR3 in amino acids: CASSRVLNLSGNTIYF. DNA of the CDR3: TGCGCCAGCAGCCGAGTCCTGAACCTCTCTGGAAACACCATATATTTT.